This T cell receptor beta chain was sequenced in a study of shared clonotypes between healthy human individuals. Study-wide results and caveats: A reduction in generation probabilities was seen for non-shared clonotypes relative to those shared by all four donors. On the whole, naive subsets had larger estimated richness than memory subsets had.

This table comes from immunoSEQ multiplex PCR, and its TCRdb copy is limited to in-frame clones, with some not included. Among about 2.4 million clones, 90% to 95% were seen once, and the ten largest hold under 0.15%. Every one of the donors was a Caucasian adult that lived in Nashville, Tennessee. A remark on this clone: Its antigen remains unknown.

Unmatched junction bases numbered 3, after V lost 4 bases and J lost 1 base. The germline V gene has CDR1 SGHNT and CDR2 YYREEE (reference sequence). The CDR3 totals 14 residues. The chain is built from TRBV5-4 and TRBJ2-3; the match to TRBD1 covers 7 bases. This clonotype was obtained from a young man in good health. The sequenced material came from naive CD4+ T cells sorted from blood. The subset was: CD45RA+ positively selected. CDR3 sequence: CASSQGTGTDTQYF. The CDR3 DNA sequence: TGTGCCAGCAGCCAAGGGACAGGCACAGATACGCAGTATTTT.